The text below deals with one TCR beta chain. CDR1 SGHKS and CDR2 YYEKEE come from the germline V gene (reference sequence). This CDR3 is 15 amino acids long. V dropped 2 bases and J dropped 5; count of bases not matched to a gene: 7. As processed by the authors: Quantification of nucleated cells was approximated via reference gene primer amplification. Sequenced by immunoSEQ multiplex PCR; TCRdb stores in-frame clones only, minus some. That table gives V, J and clone size, and the DNA gave D and trimming. The sample contains fewer than 70,000 clones, approximately 81% of which appear only once. The entry originates in a study of blood T cell repertoires in COVID-19. Study context: Nucleic acid was either cDNA or gDNA, and it came from T cells, B-cell-depleted T cells, or PBMCs.

What was sequenced was peripheral blood. The chain couples TRBV5-5 to TRBJ2-3, with 8 positions matching TRBD2. This receptor was obtained from a man aged 50 to 59 with active COVID-19. CDR3 nucleotides: TGTGCCAGCAGCTTAAGCGGGAGTTTTCAAGATACGCAGTATTTT. Translated, it gives CASSLSGSFQDTQYF.